This T cell receptor (beta chain) was sequenced during a study of blood T cell repertoires in COVID-19. Study-level background: There were acute and convalescent COVID-19 samples, and they came from the United States, Italy and Spain. T cells, B-cell-depleted T cells, or PBMCs supplied cDNA or gDNA.

This CDR3 spans 14 amino acids. Trimming removed 3 bases at V and 4 bases at J, with 10 bases between. The V gene's germline CDR1 is SNHLY and CDR2 FYNNEI. Authors' methods: Estimated nucleated cell counts came from reference gene primer amplification. The assay was immunoSEQ multiplex PCR, and TCRdb's table has in-frame clones only and misses some. Clonal size and the V and J genes are those of that table, whereas D and trimming came from the DNA. The sample contains some 72,000 clones, around nine tenths of which appear only once. The chain is built from TRBV2 and TRBJ1-5; a possible D gene is TRBD1 (6 bases). The sequenced sample was peripheral blood. This receptor was taken from a man aged 45 to 65 with active or convalescent COVID-19. CDR3 residues: CASSDGQGNQPQHF. For the CDR3, the DNA is TGTGCCAGCAGTGATGGGCAGGGGAATCAGCCCCAGCATTTT.